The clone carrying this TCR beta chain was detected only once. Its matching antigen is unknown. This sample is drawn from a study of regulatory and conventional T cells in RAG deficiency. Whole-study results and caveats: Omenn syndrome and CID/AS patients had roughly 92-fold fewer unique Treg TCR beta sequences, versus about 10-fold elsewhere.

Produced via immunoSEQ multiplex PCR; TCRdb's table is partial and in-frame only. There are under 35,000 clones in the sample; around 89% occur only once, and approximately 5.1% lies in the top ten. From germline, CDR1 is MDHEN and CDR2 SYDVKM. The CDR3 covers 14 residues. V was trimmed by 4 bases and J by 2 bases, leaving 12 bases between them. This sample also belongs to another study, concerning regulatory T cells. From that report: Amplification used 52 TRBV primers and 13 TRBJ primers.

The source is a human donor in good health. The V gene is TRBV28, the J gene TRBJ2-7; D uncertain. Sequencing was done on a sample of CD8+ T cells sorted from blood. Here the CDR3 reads CASSSSLMTYEQYF. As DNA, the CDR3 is TGTGCCAGCAGTTCCAGTTTAATGACCTACGAGCAGTACTTC. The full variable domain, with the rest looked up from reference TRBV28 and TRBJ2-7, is DVKVTQSSRYLVKRTGEKVFLECVQDMDHENMFWYRQDPGLGLRLIYFSYDVKMKEKGDIPEGYSVSREKKERFSLILESASTNQTSMYLCASSSSLMTYEQYFGPGTRLTVT.